This paragraph covers one T cell receptor beta chain sequence. No antigen is known for it. One base away there is no much larger clone; base qualities are not given. Germline trimming: 0 bases from V, 4 bases from J; junction bases outside gene matches: 2. The CDR3 starts with the cysteine, ends with the phenylalanine, and has 13 residues. This entry keeps only the CDR3 DNA: 39 bases, framed from base 1. For CDR1 and CDR2, the germline V gene lists SQVTM and ANQGSEA. Sequenced using an Illumina NovaSeq 6000. cDNA libraries for TCRalpha and TCRbeta were prepared by 5'RACE using constant-segment primers, with sample barcodes and unique molecular identifiers added. Trizol reagent was used to extract RNA from every sample. The libraries were amplified in two PCR steps, and the second step added a second sample barcode and Illumina TruSeq adapters. The libraries were sequenced on an Illumina NovaSeq using 2 x 150 bp paired-end reads. On the study's bioinformatics: Reads were demultiplexed and collapsed into UMI-guided consensus sequences with migec v1.2.7. Using mixcr v2.1.11, the UMI consensuses were aligned to TRA and TRB V and J templates and assembled into clonotypes. Expanded or contracted clonotypes were those called significant by both edgeR and NoisET, with noise models trained on biological replicates. For edgeR calls, the thresholds were a false discovery rate-adjusted p below 0.01 and a log2 fold-change of 1. As an exploratory analysis of dynamics, PCA with hierarchical clustering was applied to max-normalized trajectories of the 1000 most abundant clonotypes. Separately sequenced CD4+ and CD8+ repertoires were used to assign the CD4 or CD8 phenotype of responding clones. Clones were called with MiXCR by TCRdb after fastp trimmed the public reads at Q25, and only in-frame beta chains were retained. CDR3 protein duplicates are merged, each entry listing the most common genes and DNA. What appears here as the V and J calls and clone size reflects TCRdb's work, not the paper's. This sample comprises over 400,000 distinct CDR3 sequences, less than 25% of them detected only once. The ten largest clones capture over 10% of the sample.

These data come from a study of T-cell memory formation after mild COVID-19 (TCRdb year 2021). General notes on the study: Most TCR sequence clusters were specific to one of the two donors. Longitudinal TCRalpha and TCRbeta repertoire sequencing tracked T-cell clones expanding and contracting after mild COVID-19 in a couple of donors. The cohort was made up of two young adult volunteers, one female and one male, who were previously healthy. Study-level results and caveats: Clones that contracted from day 15 to 85 showed balanced CD4/CD8 phenotypes, whereas a second wave of clones that expanded from day 15 to 37 leaned towards CD4+. Contracting CD4+ clones were found mainly in CM and EM memory subsets, while CD8+ clones were enriched in EMRA. The study included only a couple of mild cases, and larger cohorts that include severe cases with pre-infection samples were judged to be necessary. Some responding clones were detected in pre-infection memory, which suggested that pre-existing cross-reactive memory T cells had joined the SARS-CoV-2 response. SARS-CoV-2 specificity was not confirmed for the second-wave clones peaking on day 37.

Ficoll-Paque density gradient centrifugation was used to isolate PBMCs. The chain is assembled from TRBV29-1 and TRBJ2-5, with 7 bases in between that match TRBD1. This TCR was sampled from an adult woman who had mild COVID-19 (a few samples of this study predate the infection). The sample titles of this study are shuffled in the database, so cell type and time point are left out; the donor was told from shared clones. The sample was PBMCs or a T cell subset sorted from them (not recorded which). The DNA reads TGCAGCGTTGAAGACGGACAGGCAGAGACCCAGTACTTC. Its protein product is CSVEDGQAETQYF. Where the CDR3 stops, the reference TRBV29-1 and TRBJ2-5 genes take over; the full variable domain is SAVISQKPSRDICQRGTSLTIQCQVDSQVTMMFWYRQQPGQSLTLIATANQGSEATYESGFVIDKFPISRPNLTFSTLTVSNMSPEDSSIYLCSVEDGQAETQYFGPGTRLLVL.